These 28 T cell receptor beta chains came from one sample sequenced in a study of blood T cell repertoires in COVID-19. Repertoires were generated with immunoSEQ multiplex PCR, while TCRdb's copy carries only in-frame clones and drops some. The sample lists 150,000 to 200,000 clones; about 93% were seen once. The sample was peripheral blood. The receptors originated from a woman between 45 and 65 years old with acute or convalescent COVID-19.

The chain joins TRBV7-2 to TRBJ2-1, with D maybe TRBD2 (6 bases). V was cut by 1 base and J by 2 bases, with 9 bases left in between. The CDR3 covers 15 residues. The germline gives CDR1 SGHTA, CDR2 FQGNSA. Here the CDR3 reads CASSLDGRTYNEQFF. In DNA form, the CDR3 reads TGTGCCAGCAGCTTAGACGGGAGAACCTACAATGAGCAGTTCTTC.

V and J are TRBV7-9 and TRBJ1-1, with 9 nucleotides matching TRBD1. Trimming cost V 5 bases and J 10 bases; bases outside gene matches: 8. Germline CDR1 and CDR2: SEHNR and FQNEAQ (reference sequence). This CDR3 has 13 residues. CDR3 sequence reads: CASSPQGALGAFF. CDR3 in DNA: TGTGCCAGCAGCCCACAGGGGGCGTTGGGAGCTTTCTTT.

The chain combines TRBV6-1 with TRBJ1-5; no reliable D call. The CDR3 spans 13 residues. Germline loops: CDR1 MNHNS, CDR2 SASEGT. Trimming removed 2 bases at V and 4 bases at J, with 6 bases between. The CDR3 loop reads CASSEHRNQPQHF. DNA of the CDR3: TGTGCCAGCAGTGAACACAGAAATCAGCCCCAGCATTTT.

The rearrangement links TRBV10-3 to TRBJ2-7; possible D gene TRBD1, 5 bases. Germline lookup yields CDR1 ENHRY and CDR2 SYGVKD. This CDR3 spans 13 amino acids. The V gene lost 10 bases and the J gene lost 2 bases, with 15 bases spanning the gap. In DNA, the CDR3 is TGTGCCACTCAAGGGGATGTGGCCTACGAGCAGTACTTC. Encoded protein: CATQGDVAYEQYF.

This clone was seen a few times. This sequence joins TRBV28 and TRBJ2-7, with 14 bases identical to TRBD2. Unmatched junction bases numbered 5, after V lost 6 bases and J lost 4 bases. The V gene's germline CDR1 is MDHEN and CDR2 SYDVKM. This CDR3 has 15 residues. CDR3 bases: TGTGCCAGCAGCCAGACTAGCGGGAGGGGGTACGAGCAGTACTTC. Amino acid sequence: CASSQTSGRGYEQYF.

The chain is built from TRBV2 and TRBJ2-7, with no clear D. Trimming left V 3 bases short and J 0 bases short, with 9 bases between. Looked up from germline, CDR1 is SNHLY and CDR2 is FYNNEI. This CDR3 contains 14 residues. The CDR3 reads CASSDFEDSYEQYF. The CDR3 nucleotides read TGTGCCAGCAGTGATTTCGAGGACTCCTACGAGCAGTACTTC. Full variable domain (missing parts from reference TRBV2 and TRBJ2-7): EPEVTQTPSHQVTQMGQEVILRCVPISNHLYFYWYRQILGQKVEFLVSFYNNEISEKSEIFDDQFSVERPDGSNFTLKIRSTKLEDSAMYFCASSDFEDSYEQYFGPGTRLTVT.

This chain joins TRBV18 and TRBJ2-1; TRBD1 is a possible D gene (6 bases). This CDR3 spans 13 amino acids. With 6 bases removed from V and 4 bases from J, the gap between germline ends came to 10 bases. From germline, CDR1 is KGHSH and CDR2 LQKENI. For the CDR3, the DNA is TGTGCCAGCTCCCCCGACAGGTACAATGAGCAGTTCTTC. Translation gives CASSPDRYNEQFF. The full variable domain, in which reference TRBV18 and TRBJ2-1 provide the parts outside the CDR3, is NAGVMQNPRHLVRRRGQEARLRCSPMKGHSHVYWYRQLPEEGLKFMVYLQKENIIDESGMPKERFSAEFPKEGPSILRIQQVVRGDSAAYFCASSPDRYNEQFFGPGTRLTVL.

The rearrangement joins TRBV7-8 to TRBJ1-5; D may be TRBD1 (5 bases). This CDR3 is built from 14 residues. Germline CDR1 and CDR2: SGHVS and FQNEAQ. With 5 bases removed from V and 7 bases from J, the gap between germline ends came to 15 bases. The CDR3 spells CASSQGLLMQPQHF. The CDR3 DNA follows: TGTGCCAGCAGCCAGGGACTATTGATGCAGCCCCAGCATTTT.

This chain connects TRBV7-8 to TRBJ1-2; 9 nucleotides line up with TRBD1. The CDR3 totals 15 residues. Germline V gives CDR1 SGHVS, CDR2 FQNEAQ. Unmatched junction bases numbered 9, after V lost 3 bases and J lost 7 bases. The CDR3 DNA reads TGTGCCAGCAGCTTCCGAATACAGGGGGCGGGTGGCTACACCTTC. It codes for CASSFRIQGAGGYTF.

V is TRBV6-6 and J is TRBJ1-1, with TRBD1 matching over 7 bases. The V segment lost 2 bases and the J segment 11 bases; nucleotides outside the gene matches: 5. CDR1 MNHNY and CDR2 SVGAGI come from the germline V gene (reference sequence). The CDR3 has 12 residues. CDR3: CASSYGTVEAFF. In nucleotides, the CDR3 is TGTGCCAGCAGTTACGGGACAGTTGAGGCTTTCTTT.

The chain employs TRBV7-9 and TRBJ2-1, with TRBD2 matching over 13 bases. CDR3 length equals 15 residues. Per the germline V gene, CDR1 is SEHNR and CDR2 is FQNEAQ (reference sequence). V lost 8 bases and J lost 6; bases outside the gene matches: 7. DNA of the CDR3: TGTGCCAGCTTTCTACTAGCGGGAGGGCCCAATGAGCAGTTCTTC. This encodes CASFLLAGGPNEQFF.

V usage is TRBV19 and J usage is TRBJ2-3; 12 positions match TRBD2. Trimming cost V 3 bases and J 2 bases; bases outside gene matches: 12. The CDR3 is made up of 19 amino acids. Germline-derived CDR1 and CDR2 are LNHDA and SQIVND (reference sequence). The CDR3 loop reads CASSMAPLGLAGNTDTQYF. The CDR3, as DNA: TGTGCCAGTAGTATGGCGCCCCTCGGACTAGCGGGGAACACAGATACGCAGTATTTT.

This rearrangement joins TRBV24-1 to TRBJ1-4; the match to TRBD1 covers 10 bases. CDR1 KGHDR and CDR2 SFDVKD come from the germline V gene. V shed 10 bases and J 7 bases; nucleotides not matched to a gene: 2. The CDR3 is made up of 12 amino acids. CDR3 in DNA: TGTGCCACGGGACAGGGGAGTGAAAAACTGTTTTTT. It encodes CATGQGSEKLFF.

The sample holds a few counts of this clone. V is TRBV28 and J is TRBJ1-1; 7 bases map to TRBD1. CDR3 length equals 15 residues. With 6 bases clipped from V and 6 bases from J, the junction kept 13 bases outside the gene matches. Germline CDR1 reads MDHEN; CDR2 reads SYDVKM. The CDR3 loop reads CASRLPSTGWAEAFF. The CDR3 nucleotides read TGTGCCAGCAGGTTACCCTCGACAGGGTGGGCTGAAGCTTTCTTT.

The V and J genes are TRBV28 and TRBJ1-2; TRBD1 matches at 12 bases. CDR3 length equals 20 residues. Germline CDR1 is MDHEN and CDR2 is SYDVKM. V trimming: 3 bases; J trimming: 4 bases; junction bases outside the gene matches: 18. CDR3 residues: CASSFGDRGRDLASIYGYTF. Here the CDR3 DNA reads TGTGCCAGCAGTTTCGGGGACAGGGGGCGCGATCTCGCCTCTATCTATGGCTACACCTTC.

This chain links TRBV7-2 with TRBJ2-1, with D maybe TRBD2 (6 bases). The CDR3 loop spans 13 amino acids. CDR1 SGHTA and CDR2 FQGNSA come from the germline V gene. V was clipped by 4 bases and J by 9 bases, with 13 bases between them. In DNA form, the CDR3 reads TGTGCCAGCAGCTCGGGAGTTGGGGGTGAGCAGTTCTTC. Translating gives CASSSGVGGEQFF.

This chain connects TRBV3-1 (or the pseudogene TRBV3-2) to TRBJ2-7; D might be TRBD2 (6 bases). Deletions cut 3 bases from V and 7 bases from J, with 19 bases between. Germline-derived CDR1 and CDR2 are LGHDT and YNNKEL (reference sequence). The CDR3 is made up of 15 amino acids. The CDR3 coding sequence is TGTGCCAGCAGCCACGACGTGGAGGGGCGAGTGGAGCAGTACTTC. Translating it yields CASSHDVEGRVEQYF.

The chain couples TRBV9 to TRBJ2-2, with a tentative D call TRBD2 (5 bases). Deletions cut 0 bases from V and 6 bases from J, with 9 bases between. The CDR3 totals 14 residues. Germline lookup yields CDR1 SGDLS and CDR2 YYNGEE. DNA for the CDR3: TGTGCCAGCAGCGTAGGAGGGAGACCCGGGGAGCTGTTTTTT. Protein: CASSVGGRPGELFF. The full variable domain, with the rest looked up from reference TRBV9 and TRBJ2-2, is DSGVTQTPKHLITATGQRVTLRCSPRSGDLSVYWYQQSLDQGLQFLIQYYNGEERAKGNILERFSAQQFPDLHSELNLSSLELGDSALYFCASSVGGRPGELFFGEGSRLTVL.

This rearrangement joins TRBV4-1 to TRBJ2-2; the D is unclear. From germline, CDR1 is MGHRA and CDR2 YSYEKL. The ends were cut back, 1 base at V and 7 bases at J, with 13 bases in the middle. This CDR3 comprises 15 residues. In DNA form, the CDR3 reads TGCGCCAGCAGCCAAGGGTTCATCGGGTTCGGGGAGCTGTTTTTT. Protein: CASSQGFIGFGELFF.

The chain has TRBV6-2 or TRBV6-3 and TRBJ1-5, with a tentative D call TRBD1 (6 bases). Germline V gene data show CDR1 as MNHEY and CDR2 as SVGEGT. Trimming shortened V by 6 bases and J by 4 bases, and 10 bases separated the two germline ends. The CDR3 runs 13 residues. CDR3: CASSPTGNQPQHF. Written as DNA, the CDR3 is TGTGCCAGCAGCCCGACAGGAAATCAGCCCCAGCATTTT.

The CDR3 region is CASSFGQGNTEAFF. The DNA of the CDR3 is TGTGCCAGCAGCTTCGGACAGGGGAACACTGAAGCTTTCTTT. The rearrangement links TRBV11-2 to TRBJ1-1; 8 nucleotides align to TRBD1. The CDR3 totals 14 residues. The junction had 1 base not matched to a gene; V was cut back by 3 bases and J by 1 base. CDR1 and CDR2 (germline): SGHAT, FQNNGV.

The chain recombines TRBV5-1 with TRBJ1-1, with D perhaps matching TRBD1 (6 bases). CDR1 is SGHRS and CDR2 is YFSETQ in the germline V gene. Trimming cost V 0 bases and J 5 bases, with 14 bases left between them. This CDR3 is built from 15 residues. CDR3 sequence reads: CASSLAPERGTEAFF. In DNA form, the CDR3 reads TGCGCCAGCAGCTTGGCCCCGGAGAGGGGGACTGAAGCTTTCTTT. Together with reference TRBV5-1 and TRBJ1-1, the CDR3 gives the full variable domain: KAGVTQTPRYLIKTRGQQVTLSCSPISGHRSVSWYQQTPGQGLQFLFEYFSETQRNKGNFPGRFSGRQFSNSRSEMNVSTLELGDSALYLCASSLAPERGTEAFFGQGTRLTVV.

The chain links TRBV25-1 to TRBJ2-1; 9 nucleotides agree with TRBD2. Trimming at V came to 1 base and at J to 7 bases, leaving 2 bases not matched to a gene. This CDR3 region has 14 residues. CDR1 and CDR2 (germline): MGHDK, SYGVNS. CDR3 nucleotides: TGTGCCAGCAGTGAATGGAGCGGGGGGAATGAGCAGTTCTTC. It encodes CASSEWSGGNEQFF.

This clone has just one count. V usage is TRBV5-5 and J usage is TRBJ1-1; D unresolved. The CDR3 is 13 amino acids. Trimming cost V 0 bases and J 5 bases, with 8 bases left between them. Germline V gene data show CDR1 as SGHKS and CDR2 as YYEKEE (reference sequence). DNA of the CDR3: TGTGCCAGCAGCTTGGGTCAGTCGACTGAAGCTTTCTTT. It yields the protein CASSLGQSTEAFF.

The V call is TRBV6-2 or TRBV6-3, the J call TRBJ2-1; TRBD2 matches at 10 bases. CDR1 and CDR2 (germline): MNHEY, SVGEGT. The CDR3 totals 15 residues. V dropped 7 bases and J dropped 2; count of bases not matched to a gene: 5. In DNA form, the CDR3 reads TGTGCCAGCACCCCCCTAGCGGGAGCCTACAATGAGCAGTTCTTC. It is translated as CASTPLAGAYNEQFF.

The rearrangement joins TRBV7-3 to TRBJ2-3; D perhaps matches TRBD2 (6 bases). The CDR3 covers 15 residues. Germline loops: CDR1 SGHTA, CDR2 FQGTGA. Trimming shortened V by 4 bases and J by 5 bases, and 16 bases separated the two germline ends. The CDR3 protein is CASSSLGGRGDTQYF. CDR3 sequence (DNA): TGTGCCAGCAGCTCATTGGGGGGTCGAGGAGATACGCAGTATTTT.

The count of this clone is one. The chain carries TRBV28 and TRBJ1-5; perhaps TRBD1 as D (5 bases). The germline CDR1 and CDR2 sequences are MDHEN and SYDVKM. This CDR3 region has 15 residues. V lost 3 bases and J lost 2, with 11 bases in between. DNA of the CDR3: TGTGCCAGCAGTTTCACAGGCAGTGGCAATCAGCCCCAGCATTTT. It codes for CASSFTGSGNQPQHF. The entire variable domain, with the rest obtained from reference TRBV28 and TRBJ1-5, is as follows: DVKVTQSSRYLVKRTGEKVFLECVQDMDHENMFWYRQDPGLGLRLIYFSYDVKMKEKGDIPEGYSVSREKKERFSLILESASTNQTSMYLCASSFTGSGNQPQHFGDGTRLSIL.

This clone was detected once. CDR3 sequence: CASSSQGARNSPLHF. CDR3 nucleotides: TGTGCCAGCAGCTCACAGGGGGCTCGTAATTCACCCCTCCACTTT. V gene TRBV7-2 combines with J gene TRBJ1-6, with 9 bases matching TRBD1. Per germline, CDR1 SGHTA and CDR2 FQGNSA. V lost 4 bases and J lost 6; bases outside the gene matches: 4. The CDR3 is 15 amino acids.